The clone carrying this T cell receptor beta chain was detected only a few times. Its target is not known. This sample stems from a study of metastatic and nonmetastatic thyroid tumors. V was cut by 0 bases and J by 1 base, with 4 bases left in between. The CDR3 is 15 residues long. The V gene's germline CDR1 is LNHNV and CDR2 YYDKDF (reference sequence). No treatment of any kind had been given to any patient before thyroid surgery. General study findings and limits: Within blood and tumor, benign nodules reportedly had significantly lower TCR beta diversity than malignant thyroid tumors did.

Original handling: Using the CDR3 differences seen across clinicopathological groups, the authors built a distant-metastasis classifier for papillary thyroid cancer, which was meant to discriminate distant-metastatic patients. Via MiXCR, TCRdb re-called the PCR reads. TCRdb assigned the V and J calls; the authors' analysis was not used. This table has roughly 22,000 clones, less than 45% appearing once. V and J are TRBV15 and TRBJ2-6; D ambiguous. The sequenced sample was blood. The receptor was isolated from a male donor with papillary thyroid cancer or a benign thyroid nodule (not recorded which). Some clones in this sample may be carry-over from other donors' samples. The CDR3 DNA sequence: TGTGCCACCAGCAGAGACAGGTCTGGGGCCAACGTCCTGACTTTC. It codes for CATSRDRSGANVLTF.